This record covers a single T cell receptor (beta chain). What it recognizes is unknown. This specimen belongs to a study of cytomegalovirus exposure and HLA in healthy donors. Study-wide findings and caveats: DRB1 had the most TCR associations and HLA-C the fewest, a later analysis found, with rates varying by HLA locus. Earlier findings revealed that most TCR beta V segments proved productive either about 90% or about 30% of the time. It was around 160 TCR beta chains that were listed as cytomegalovirus-associated.

A multiplex PCR was run with 60 Vbeta primers and 13 Jbeta primers. The authors' processing: In a later analysis, the count reached tens of millions of unique TCR beta chains, with 10 million to 11 million shared. Produced via immunoSEQ multiplex PCR; TCRdb's table is partial and in-frame only. D and trimming were read from the DNA, whereas the V and J calls and clone size are those reported in that table. The sample has 76,000 or so clones; around three quarters are singletons. The CDR3 length is 13 residues. Germline values: CDR1 MNHEY, CDR2 SVGAGI. V lost 0 bases to trimming and J lost 8 bases, with 10 bases between them.

This receptor was obtained from a man aged 25 to 45 in good health and CMV-seronegative. Sequenced sample: PBMCs. The chain uses TRBV6-5 and TRBJ1-2; D is undetermined. The CDR3: CASSYSILYGYTF. For the CDR3, the DNA is TGTGCCAGCAGTTACTCGATCCTATACGGCTACACCTTC.